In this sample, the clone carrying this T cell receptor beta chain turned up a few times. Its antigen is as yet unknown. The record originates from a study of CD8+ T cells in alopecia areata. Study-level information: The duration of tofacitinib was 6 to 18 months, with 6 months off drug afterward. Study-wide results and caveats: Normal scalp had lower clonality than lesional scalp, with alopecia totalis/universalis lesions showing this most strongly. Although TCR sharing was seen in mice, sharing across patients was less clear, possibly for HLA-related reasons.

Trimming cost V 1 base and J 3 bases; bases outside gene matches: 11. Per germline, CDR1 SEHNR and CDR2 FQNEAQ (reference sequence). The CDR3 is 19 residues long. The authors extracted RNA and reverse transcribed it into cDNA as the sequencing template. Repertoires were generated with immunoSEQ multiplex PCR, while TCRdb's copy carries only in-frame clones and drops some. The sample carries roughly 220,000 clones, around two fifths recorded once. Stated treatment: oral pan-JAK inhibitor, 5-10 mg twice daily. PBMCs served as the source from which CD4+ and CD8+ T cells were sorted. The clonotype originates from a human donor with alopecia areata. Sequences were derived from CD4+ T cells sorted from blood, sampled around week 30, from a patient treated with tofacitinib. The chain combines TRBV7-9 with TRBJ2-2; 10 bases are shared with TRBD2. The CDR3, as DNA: TGTGCCAGCAGCTTAGTTCTAGCGGGAGAACCTACCTACACCGGGGAGCTGTTTTTT. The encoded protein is CASSLVLAGEPTYTGELFF.